The 13 T cell receptor beta chains in this list originate from one sample, sequenced in a study of blood T cell repertoires in COVID-19. Profiled with immunoSEQ multiplex PCR; TCRdb holds only in-frame clones, not every one. The sample has some 170,000 clones; around nine tenths are singletons. Sequenced material: peripheral blood. The receptors were sampled from a woman in her 70s with COVID-19, enrolled during active disease.

This clone was observed once. This chain connects TRBV5-1 to TRBJ2-1; 8 positions match TRBD2. The length of the CDR3 is 15 residues. Germline V gene data show CDR1 as SGHRS and CDR2 as YFSETQ. The junction had 5 bases not matched to a gene; V was cut back by 1 base and J by 5 bases. CDR3 bases: TGCGCCAGCAGCTTGAAACTAGCGGCGAACAATGAGCAGTTCTTC. It translates to CASSLKLAANNEQFF.

This clone has just one count. The V and J genes are TRBV30 and TRBJ2-5, with TRBD2 as a possible D gene (6 bases). V shed 5 bases and J shed 5 bases, with 15 bases lying between them. Germline CDR1 reads GTSNPN; CDR2 reads SVGIG (reference sequence). The CDR3 length is 13 residues. CDR3 in DNA: TGTGCCTGGGGGACTTCCTCCGGGGAGACCCAGTACTTC. Translation: CAWGTSSGETQYF.

CDR3 nucleotide sequence: TGTGCCGAAACTAGCGGACCGTACAATGAGCAGTTCTTC. Protein product: CAETSGPYNEQFF. The chain joins TRBV6-6 to TRBJ2-1, with 8 bases lining up with TRBD2. The trim removed 11 bases at V and 4 bases at J, leaving 7 bases unmatched. The CDR3 is 13 amino acids. Germline-derived CDR1 and CDR2 are MNHNY and SVGAGI (reference sequence).

V usage is TRBV28 and J usage is TRBJ2-7; D not resolved. The germline V and J ends were trimmed by 7 bases and 4 bases, with 8 bases remaining between them. The germline gives CDR1 MDHEN, CDR2 SYDVKM. This CDR3 contains 11 residues. CDR3 loop: CASKALYEQYF. For the CDR3, the DNA is TGTGCCAGCAAAGCTCTATACGAGCAGTACTTC.

The chain combines TRBV11-2 with TRBJ2-5; D might be TRBD2 (6 bases). The V gene lost 10 bases and the J gene lost 1 base, with 19 bases spanning the gap. Germline V CDR1 and CDR2: SGHAT, FQNNGV. This CDR3 is built from 15 residues. The CDR3, as DNA: TGTGCCATTCCGAAGAGGGACTCCCGCCAAGAGACCCAGTACTTC. Its translation is CAIPKRDSRQETQYF.

This chain links TRBV27 with TRBJ2-7, with a possible D match to TRBD1 (6 bases). The CDR3 consists of 15 residues. CDR1 is MNHEY and CDR2 is SMNVEV in the germline V gene (reference sequence). V shed 5 bases and J shed 3 bases, with 17 bases lying between them. The CDR3 nucleotides read TGTGCCAGCAGTCCCCCGAAGGGGGAGAACTACGAGCAGTACTTC. This sequence encodes CASSPPKGENYEQYF.

The chain uses TRBV6-5 and TRBJ2-2, with D possibly TRBD2 on 6 matching bases. This CDR3 has 15 residues. Trimming removed 0 bases at V and 4 bases at J, with 9 bases between. Germline CDR1 is MNHEY and CDR2 is SVGAGI. CDR3 DNA sequence: TGTGCCAGCAGTTACTCGGTCGGGGGCACCGGGGAGCTGTTTTTT. Its translation: CASSYSVGGTGELFF.

This chain joins TRBV6-5 and TRBJ1-2; 7 bases map to TRBD1. Germline CDR1 and CDR2: MNHEY and SVGAGI. Germline trimming cut 6 bases from V and 6 bases from J; bases unmatched to any gene: 7. This CDR3 is built from 13 residues. CDR3 in DNA: TGTGCCAGCAGCGATAGACAGGGCCATGGCTACACCTTC. This codes for CASSDRQGHGYTF.

The chain uses TRBV5-1 and TRBJ1-6; possible D gene TRBD1, 6 bases. V gave up 4 bases and J gave up 6 bases, with 14 bases separating them. The germline V gene encodes CDR1 SGHRS and CDR2 YFSETQ. The CDR3 is 15 amino acids. In DNA, the CDR3 is TGCGCCAGCAGCCCAGGGGATCTACCTAATTCACCCCTCCACTTT. It encodes CASSPGDLPNSPLHF.

The J gene is TRBJ1-5, the V gene TRBV27; no clear D gene. The germline CDR1 and CDR2 sequences are MNHEY and SMNVEV (reference sequence). This CDR3 is built from 14 residues. With 5 bases removed from V and 4 bases from J, the gap between germline ends came to 12 bases. The CDR3 DNA sequence: TGTGCCAGCAGTCCGGCGGGGAGAAATCAGCCCCAGCATTTT. Translating gives CASSPAGRNQPQHF.

V and J are TRBV11-2 and TRBJ2-7, with 8 bases matching TRBD1. V trimming: 5 bases; J trimming: 1 base; junction bases outside the gene matches: 10. The CDR3 length is 16 residues. Per germline, CDR1 SGHAT and CDR2 FQNNGV. The DNA of the CDR3 is TGTGCCAGCAGCGTCAACAGGGGGGCCACATCCTACGAGCAGTACTTC. It yields the protein CASSVNRGATSYEQYF.

The chain employs TRBV5-1 and TRBJ1-2; tentatively, D is TRBD1 (6 bases). This CDR3 has 14 amino acids. Per the germline V gene, CDR1 is SGHRS and CDR2 is YFSETQ. The V end was cut by 0 bases, the J end by 6 bases, with 12 bases between. The DNA of the CDR3 is TGCGCCAGCAGCTTGGGACAGGACGTCGATGGCTACACCTTC. Amino acids: CASSLGQDVDGYTF.

This rearrangement joins TRBV7-6 to TRBJ2-2; the match to TRBD2 covers 12 bases. The ends lost 2 bases at V and 0 bases at J; junction bases unmatched: 1. The CDR3 consists of 17 residues. Germline V gives CDR1 SGHVS, CDR2 FNYEAQ. CDR3 amino acids: CASSLRTSGANTGELFF. Here the CDR3 DNA reads TGTGCCAGCAGCTTAAGGACTAGCGGGGCGAACACCGGGGAGCTGTTTTTT.